Here is one T cell receptor beta chain with its context. The antigen it recognizes is unknown. No much larger clone is present one base from it, and per-base qualities are unavailable. The time point label corresponds to: cycle 1 day 1 (C1D1), immediately before nivolumab initiation. Every trial patient had relapsed after autologous stem cell transplantation, and cohorts A, B and C differed in prior brentuximab vedotin exposure. The trial cohort comprised some 60 patients with relapsed/refractory classical Hodgkin lymphoma whose best overall responses were complete response, partial response or progressive disease. Trial patients were treated with single-agent nivolumab in the multi-cohort phase II CheckMate 205 trial. Best overall response was determined by an independent review committee according to the 2007 International Working Group response criteria. Trial PBMCs were obtained immediately prior to nivolumab initiation (C1D1) and on therapy at cycle 2 day 1 and cycle 4 day 1. Peripheral blood was collected in 8 mL Vacutainer Cell Preparation Tubes, from which PBMCs were isolated by centrifugation and then cryopreserved.

The sample belongs to a study of PD-1 blockade in classical Hodgkin lymphoma (dated by TCRdb to about 2020). Some background on the complete study: Nivolumab dosing was 3 mg/kg intravenously every 2 weeks, continuing until either disease progression or unacceptable toxicity. The study used CyTOF and TCR beta sequencing to define a peripheral blood immune signature of response to PD-1 blockade in classical Hodgkin lymphoma. Study-level results and caveats: The study was restricted to a single clinical trial cohort, and the causes of repertoire differences, possibly disease activity or prior therapy, were left undefined. By C4D1, a significant rise was seen in CD4+ TCR diversity but not in CD8+ TCR diversity (p=0.0027 vs p=0.16), and the rise was most apparent among complete responders (p=0.02). Baseline TCR diversity was reported as lower in newly diagnosed patients than in healthy donors, and lower still in relapsed/refractory patients. Trial patients achieving complete response had baseline diversity similar to newly diagnosed patients, whereas partial responders and progressors had significantly lower diversity. Lower diversity was observed in patients in whom nivolumab was started less than 1 year after ASCT, and these patients were excluded from later analyses so that confounding by immune reconstitution would be avoided.

Trimming at the junction amounts to 2 bases on V and 0 bases on J, and the germline ends lie 8 bases apart. Spanning cysteine to phenylalanine, the CDR3 consists of 15 amino acids. The DNA shown is the 45-base CDR3, in frame from base 1. The germline V gene encodes CDR1 SGHTA and CDR2 FQGNSA. The Qiagen DNeasy kit was used to extract genomic DNA from unsorted PBMCs and from the negatively selected CD4+ and CD8+ fractions. TCR beta CDR3 regions were subjected to amplification by immunoSEQ multiplex PCR with primers that anneal to V and J segments. Amplification bias was minimized using a synthetic immune receptor repertoire, and residual bias was removed computationally after sequencing. In the paper's pipeline: Repertoire diversity was quantified as the Shannon entropy index using custom Python scripts. Unsorted, CD4+ and CD8+ repertoires were analyzed separately, except in combined analyses where CD4+ and CD8+ sequences were merged in silico. Clonal expansion was defined as a frequency increase of at least 2-fold after treatment compared with C1D1, and clones undetected at baseline were assigned a pseudocount of 0.5. Clones with 0 or 1 copy at C1D1 were classified as singleton clones, and clones with 2 or more copies were classified as non-singleton clones. Clones expanded in unsorted samples were annotated as CD4+, CD8+ or unknown by matching protein sequences in sorted samples from the same patient. Wilcoxon tests were applied to paired samples to test diversity changes from C1D1 to C4D1. The table comes from immuneACCESS by way of TCRdb, which keeps in-frame sequences with V and J called. Part of the clones is missing from these tables; in studies checked, under half for an unresolved V gene and the rest for unknown reasons. Clonal size and the V and J genes are those of that table, whereas D and trimming came from the DNA. Counted in this sample were approximately 27,000 clones; approximately 84% of them appeared once. In total, the top ten clones hold about 2.7% of the sample.

This sequence was found in a human donor with classical Hodgkin lymphoma. This sequence uses TRBV7-2 and TRBJ2-1, with an unclear D gene assignment. The material was peripheral blood mononuclear cells (PBMCs), obtained at baseline. The DNA sequence follows: TGTGCCAGCAGCTTACCCTGGAGCTCCTACAATGAGCAGTTCTTC. It codes for CASSLPWSSYNEQFF. The full variable domain, with segments outside the CDR3 supplied by the reference TRBV7-2 and TRBJ2-1 proteins, appears as GAGVSQSPSNKVTEKGKDVELRCDPISGHTALYWYRQSLGQGLEFLIYFQGNSAPDKSGLPSDRFSAERTGGSVSTLTIQRTQQEDSAVYLCASSLPWSSYNEQFFGPGTRLTVL.